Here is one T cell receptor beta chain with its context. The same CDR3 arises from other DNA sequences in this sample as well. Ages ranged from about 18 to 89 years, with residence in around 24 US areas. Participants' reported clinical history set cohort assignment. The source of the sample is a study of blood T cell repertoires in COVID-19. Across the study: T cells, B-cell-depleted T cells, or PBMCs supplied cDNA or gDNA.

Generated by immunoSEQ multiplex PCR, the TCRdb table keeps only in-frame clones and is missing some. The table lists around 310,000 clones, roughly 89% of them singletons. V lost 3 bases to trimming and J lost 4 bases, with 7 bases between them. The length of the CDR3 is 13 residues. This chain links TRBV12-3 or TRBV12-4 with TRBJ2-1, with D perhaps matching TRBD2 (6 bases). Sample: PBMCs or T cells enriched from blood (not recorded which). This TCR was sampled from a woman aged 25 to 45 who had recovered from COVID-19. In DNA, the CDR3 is TGTGCCAGCAGTTTGGGGGGATACAATGAGCAGTTCTTC. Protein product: CASSLGGYNEQFF.